This paragraph covers one TCR beta chain sequence. PCR involved 60 Vbeta and 13 Jbeta primers. Sequencing used immunoSEQ multiplex PCR; TCRdb keeps in-frame clones, though not all of them. The repertoire has 100,000 to 150,000 clones, roughly 78% of them found once; the top ten carry 11%. These data belong to a study of cytomegalovirus exposure and HLA in healthy donors. Germline V gives CDR1 SGHTA, CDR2 FQGNSA. CDR3 length: 13 amino acids. V was trimmed by 1 base and J by 0 bases, leaving 4 bases between them. The sample consisted of PBMCs. The clonotype originates from a young man in good health and CMV-seropositive. V is TRBV7-2 and J is TRBJ2-7; unclear D gene. This CDR3 reads CASSLGASYEQYF. CDR3 DNA sequence: TGTGCCAGCAGCTTAGGGGCCTCCTACGAGCAGTACTTC.